This entry lists 7 T cell receptor beta chains sequenced from one sample in a study of vaccination effects on CD4 cells after COVID-19. Which antigens these TCRs recognize remains unknown. Clones were sequenced by immunoSEQ multiplex PCR, and TCRdb holds only the in-frame ones, with some missing. This sample has 25,000 to 30,000 clones; approximately 70% occur once, and the top ten carry 22%. Antigen-specific CD4+ T cells were expanded with viral peptide pools in the ViraFEST assay before sequencing. Subsequent to less than 13 days of culture, CD4+ T cells were isolated. Prior SARS-CoV-2 infection was absent in the vaccine recipients, as shown by negative nucleocapsid antibodies. The starting material was CD4+ T cells from PBMCs cultured with HCoV-NL63 spike peptides, obtained before COVID-19 vaccination. The origin of the receptors is a human donor who received a COVID-19 vaccine.

This sequence joins TRBV11-2 and TRBJ2-1; 9 nucleotides line up with TRBD1. The CDR3 has 15 amino acids. With V trimmed by 1 base and J by 2 bases, 0 bases remained unmatched. CDR1 is SGHAT and CDR2 is FQNNGV in the germline V gene. CDR3 sequence: CASSLGQGAYNEQFF. The CDR3 nucleotides read TGTGCCAGCAGCTTAGGACAGGGGGCCTACAATGAGCAGTTCTTC.

This clone was observed once. The rearrangement links TRBV9 to TRBJ1-1; D gene uncertain. The CDR3 runs to 13 residues. Germline values: CDR1 SGDLS, CDR2 YYNGEE. V lost 0 bases to trimming and J lost 7 bases, with 10 bases between them. This CDR3 reads CASSVVGGIEAFF. CDR3 DNA: TGTGCCAGCAGCGTAGTGGGCGGGATTGAAGCTTTCTTT.

The gene calls are TRBV12-3 or TRBV12-4 and TRBJ2-6; D is uncertain. V was trimmed by 9 bases and J by 0 bases, leaving 3 bases between them. The CDR3 consists of 12 residues. The DNA of the CDR3 is TGTGCCAGTTCCTCTGGGGCCAACGTCCTGACTTTC. Its translation is CASSSGANVLTF.

The chain joins TRBV28 to TRBJ1-4; D may be TRBD1 (5 bases). The germline CDR1 and CDR2 sequences are MDHEN and SYDVKM. With 8 bases removed from V and 10 bases from J, the gap between germline ends came to 17 bases. CDR3 size: 13 residues. The CDR3 here is CASRPTRERKLFF. The CDR3 nucleotides are TGTGCCAGCCGCCCAACCAGGGAGAGAAAACTGTTTTTT.

This chain connects TRBV6-6 to TRBJ1-5; 8 bases map to TRBD1. CDR1 is MNHNY, CDR2 SVGAGI, per germline (reference sequence). The CDR3 is 15 residues long. With 5 bases clipped from V and 3 bases from J, the junction kept 6 bases outside the gene matches. The CDR3 reads CASSPGQAYNQPQHF. The CDR3 nucleotides read TGTGCCAGCAGTCCGGGACAGGCCTACAATCAGCCCCAGCATTTT.

The gene calls are TRBV27 and TRBJ2-3; TRBD2 matches 7 bases. This CDR3 has 15 amino acids. V gave up 8 bases and J gave up 5 bases; unmatched junction bases: 13. Germline loops: CDR1 MNHEY, CDR2 SMNVEV (reference sequence). CDR3 protein: CASRSSLAVRDTQYF. For the CDR3, the DNA is TGTGCCAGCCGATCCTCTCTAGCGGTAAGAGATACGCAGTATTTT.

This clone was recorded once. The chain employs TRBV20-1 and TRBJ1-1, with D perhaps matching TRBD1 (5 bases). The germline CDR1 and CDR2 sequences are DFQATT and SNEGSKA (reference sequence). CDR3 length: 11 amino acids. V gave up 6 bases and J gave up 9 bases, with 14 bases separating them. This chain's CDR3 is CSARDLGKAFF. The CDR3 bases are TGCAGTGCACGGGACCTAGGGAAAGCTTTCTTT.